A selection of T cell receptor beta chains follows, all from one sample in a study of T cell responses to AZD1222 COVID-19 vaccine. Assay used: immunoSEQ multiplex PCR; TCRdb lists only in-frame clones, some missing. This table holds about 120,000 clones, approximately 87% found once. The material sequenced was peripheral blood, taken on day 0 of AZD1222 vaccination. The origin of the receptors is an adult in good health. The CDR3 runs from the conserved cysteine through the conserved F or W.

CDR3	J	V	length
CASSPQGESNQPQHF	TRBJ1-5	TRBV6-5	15
CASSLGQKDQPQHF	TRBJ1-5	TRBV3-1/TRBV3-2	14
CASSLAGDGTQYF	TRBJ2-5	TRBV5-1	13
CASSFDSLMRTDTQYF	TRBJ2-3	TRBV5-4	16
CASSQGLVYTQYF	TRBJ2-3	TRBV4-1	13
CASSPGPLDSYEQYF	TRBJ2-7	TRBV11-2	15
CASSTRDRGIQPQHF	TRBJ1-5	TRBV19	15
CASKGSGNTIYF	TRBJ1-3	TRBV12-3/TRBV12-4	12
CAISELDNGYYGYTF	TRBJ1-2	TRBV10-3	15
CASSFRDGWVVF	TRBJ1-1	TRBV12-3/TRBV12-4	12
CASSEGDSPLHF	TRBJ1-6	TRBV2	12
CASSPPAVQETQYF	TRBJ2-5	TRBV18	14
CASRMGQQETQYF	TRBJ2-5	TRBV12-3/TRBV12-4	13
CASMIGGATNEKLFF	TRBJ1-4	TRBV6-5	15
CASSPRGDNSPLHF	TRBJ1-6	TRBV18	14
CASSQELAGVLLTGELFF	TRBJ2-2	TRBV5-1	18
CSVPGGGGYTF	TRBJ1-2	TRBV29-1	11
CASSGTGRSSYNSPLHF	TRBJ1-6	TRBV6-1	17
CASSLMQGAVNTEAFF	TRBJ1-1	TRBV11-2	16
CASRLSGVFKGTQYF	TRBJ2-3	TRBV11-3	15
CSVDRDSTDTQYF	TRBJ2-3	TRBV29-1	13
CSASTGSDEQFF	TRBJ2-1	TRBV20-1	12
CASSLQVGGGMYEQYF	TRBJ2-7	TRBV7-2	16
CASSNLGGRAGLNQPQHF	TRBJ1-5	TRBV7-6	18
CASSQTFAGRGLVLTVNYGYTF	TRBJ1-2	TRBV4-3	22
CASSPRRTDTQYF	TRBJ2-3	TRBV18	13
CASSSGTNRGQETQYF	TRBJ2-5	TRBV5-1	16
CASSLLGTGTNYGYTF	TRBJ1-2	TRBV5-6	16
CASSRDPGRDTEAFF	TRBJ1-1	TRBV5-1	15
CASSPFNAGQGALRRFF	TRBJ2-1	TRBV18	17
CASRIRMGPTGELFF	TRBJ2-2	TRBV7-8	15
CASSEAVAGGYEQYF	TRBJ2-7	TRBV6-1	15
CASSPTVMNTEAFF	TRBJ1-1	TRBV19	14
CASSSTGLALIQETQYF	TRBJ2-5	TRBV5-1	17
CASQDPNQPQHF	TRBJ1-5	TRBV28	12
CASSYTGTGDTGELFF	TRBJ2-2	TRBV6-2/TRBV6-3	16
CASSLAYGRNEKLFF	TRBJ1-4	TRBV5-6	15
CASSHEWGVRQETQYF	TRBJ2-5	TRBV7-6	16
CASSPKGGREQYF	TRBJ2-7	TRBV9	13
CASSPPGGGVGNTIYF	TRBJ1-3	TRBV18	16
CASRQCLSSGNTIYF	TRBJ1-3	TRBV10-1	15
CASRVYNEQFF	TRBJ2-1	TRBV19	11
CASSLGGRGEAFF	TRBJ1-1	TRBV7-3	13
CAISGRDSNQPQHF	TRBJ1-5	TRBV10-3	14
CASSKMGTEGYTF	TRBJ1-2	TRBV11-1	13
CASSYSTGGYNEQFF	TRBJ2-1	TRBV5-4	15
CASSPLDGNSPLHF	TRBJ1-6	TRBV4-3	14
CASSHPQGVYGYTF	TRBJ1-2	TRBV3-1/TRBV3-2	14
CASSESIRDTQYF	TRBJ2-3	TRBV10-1	13
CASSQAGLGTDTQYF	TRBJ2-3	TRBV3-1/TRBV3-2	15
CASSLDLSSGNTIYF	TRBJ1-3	TRBV5-1	15
CASSQDNGQGNQPQHF	TRBJ1-5	TRBV4-1	16
CATSSRDRPIYGEKLFF	TRBJ1-4	TRBV15	17
CASSLGLGRGMGETQYF	TRBJ2-5	TRBV7-6	17
CASSLGTSGGDTQYF	TRBJ2-3	TRBV7-6	15
CASIYRPYQETQYF	TRBJ2-5	TRBV6-6	14
CSVVTPSTDTQYF	TRBJ2-3	TRBV29-1	13